This entry is about one TCR beta chain. Antigen specificity is unknown. Quantitative molecular-barcoded 5'-RACE generated the TCR beta libraries. TCRdb fed the 5' RACE reads into MiXCR, producing one record per CDR3 protein. The data contain 150,000 to 200,000 distinct CDR3 sequences, around 20% of them seen just once; the ten biggest clones take up about 7.8%. The data derive from a study of CD8 T cells in ankylosing spondylitis. Regarding the study as a whole: Several of the motif variants were reported before in synovial fluid and blood from reactive arthritis.

The CDR3 contains 13 residues. Germline V CDR1 and CDR2: LGHDT, YNNKEL (reference sequence). The ends lost 8 bases at V and 6 bases at J; junction bases unmatched: 3. The sequence came from a male donor with ankylosing spondylitis or in good health (not recorded which). The rearrangement uses TRBV3-1 and TRBJ1-6; TRBD1 matches at 8 bases. The sequencing sample was made of blood, either unsorted or a sorted T cell fraction (not recorded which). CDR3 amino acids: CASGGQGNSPLHF. The CDR3 DNA is TGTGCCAGCGGCGGACAGGGTAATTCACCCCTCCACTTT.